This T cell receptor (beta chain) was retrieved from a study of cytomegalovirus exposure and HLA in healthy donors. Concerning this clone itself: Its antigen remains unknown.

Notes on the study in general: After further analysis at a later stage, 16,951 TCR beta sequences were associated with HLA alleles at 0.05 false discovery rate. In a later analysis, TCR beta V- and J-gene trimming showed a link to a missense DCLRE1C variant.

In the PCR, 60 Vbeta and 13 Jbeta primers were used. Authors' processing steps: A follow-up analysis tallied about 80 million unique TCR beta chains, some 9.9 million shared. Using immunoSEQ multiplex PCR, the repertoire was profiled, and TCRdb retains in-frame clones only, with some absent. The DNA gave D and trimming, while V, J and clone size come from that table. Here the sample spans around 300,000 clones, approximately 70% being singletons. The CDR3 contains 14 residues. Germline V CDR1 and CDR2: SEHNR, FQNEAQ (reference sequence). The V gene end was trimmed by 6 bases and the J gene end by 6 bases; junction bases not matched to a gene: 8.

V gene TRBV7-9 combines with J gene TRBJ2-7; 10 bases fit TRBD2. The receptor was isolated from a female donor in good health and CMV-seronegative. The specimen sequenced was PBMCs. The CDR3 DNA sequence: TGTGCCAGCAGTTATAGCGGGAGGTACCTCGAGCAGTACTTC. Residues: CASSYSGRYLEQYF.